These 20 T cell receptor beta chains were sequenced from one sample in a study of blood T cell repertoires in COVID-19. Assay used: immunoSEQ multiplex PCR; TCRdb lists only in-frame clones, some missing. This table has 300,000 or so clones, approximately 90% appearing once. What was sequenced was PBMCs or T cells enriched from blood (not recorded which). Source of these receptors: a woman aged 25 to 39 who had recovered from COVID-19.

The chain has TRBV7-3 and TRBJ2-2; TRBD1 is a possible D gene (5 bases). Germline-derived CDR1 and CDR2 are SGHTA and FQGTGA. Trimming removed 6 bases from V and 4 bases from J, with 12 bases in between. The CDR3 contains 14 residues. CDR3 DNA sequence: TGTGCCAGCAGGATTGACAGAGCCACCGGGGAGCTGTTTTTT. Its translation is CASRIDRATGELFF.

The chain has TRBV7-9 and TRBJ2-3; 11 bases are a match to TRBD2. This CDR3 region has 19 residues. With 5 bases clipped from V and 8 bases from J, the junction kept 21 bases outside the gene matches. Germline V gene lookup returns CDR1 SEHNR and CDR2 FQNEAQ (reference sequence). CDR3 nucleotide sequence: TGTGCCAGCAGCGCAACGGGAGTAACTAGCGGGAGTGCTGGTACTACGCAGTATTTT. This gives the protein CASSATGVTSGSAGTTQYF.

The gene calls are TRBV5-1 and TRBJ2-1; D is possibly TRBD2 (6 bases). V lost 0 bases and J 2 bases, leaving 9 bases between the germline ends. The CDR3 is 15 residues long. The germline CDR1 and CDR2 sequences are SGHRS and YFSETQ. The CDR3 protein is CASSLEAGTYNEQFF. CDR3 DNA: TGCGCCAGCAGCTTGGAGGCGGGAACCTACAATGAGCAGTTCTTC.

CDR3: CASRGDSGFTEAFF. The CDR3 DNA is TGTGCCAGCAGGGGGGACAGTGGATTCACTGAAGCTTTCTTT. The chain links TRBV28 to TRBJ1-1; TRBD1 matches 7 bases. The ends lost 6 bases at V and 4 bases at J; junction bases unmatched: 8. The CDR3 loop spans 14 amino acids. In germline, CDR1 is MDHEN, CDR2 SYDVKM.

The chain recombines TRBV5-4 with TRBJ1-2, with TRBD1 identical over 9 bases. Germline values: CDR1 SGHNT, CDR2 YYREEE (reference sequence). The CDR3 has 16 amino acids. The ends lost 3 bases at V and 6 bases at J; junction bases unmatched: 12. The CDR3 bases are TGTGCCAGCAGCTCACCGGGACAGGGTGGGAAAGATGGCTACACCTTC. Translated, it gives CASSSPGQGGKDGYTF.

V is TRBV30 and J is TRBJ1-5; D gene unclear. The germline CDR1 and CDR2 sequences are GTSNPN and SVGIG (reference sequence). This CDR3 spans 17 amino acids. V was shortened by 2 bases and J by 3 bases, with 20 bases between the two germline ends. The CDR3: CAWSPPGSVLTNQPQHF. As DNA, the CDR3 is TGTGCCTGGAGTCCACCGGGGTCAGTCCTTACCAATCAGCCCCAGCATTTT.

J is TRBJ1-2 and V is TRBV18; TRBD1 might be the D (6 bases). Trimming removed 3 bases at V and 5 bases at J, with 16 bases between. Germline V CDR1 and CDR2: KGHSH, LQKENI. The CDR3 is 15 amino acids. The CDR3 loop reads CASSPQQGFRYGYTF. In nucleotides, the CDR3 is TGTGCCAGCTCACCTCAACAGGGATTTAGATATGGCTACACCTTC.

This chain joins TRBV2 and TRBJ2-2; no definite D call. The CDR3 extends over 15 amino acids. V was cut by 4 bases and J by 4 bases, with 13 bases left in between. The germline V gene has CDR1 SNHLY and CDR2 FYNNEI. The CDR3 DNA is TGTGCCAGCAGTGGCGGCAGCATAAGCACCGGGGAGCTGTTTTTT. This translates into CASSGGSISTGELFF.

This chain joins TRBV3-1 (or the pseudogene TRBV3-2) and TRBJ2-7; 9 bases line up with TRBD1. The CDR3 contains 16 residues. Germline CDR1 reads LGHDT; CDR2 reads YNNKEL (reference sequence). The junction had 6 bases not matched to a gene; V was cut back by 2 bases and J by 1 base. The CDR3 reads CASSQWGQGPSYEQYF. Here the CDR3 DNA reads TGTGCCAGCAGCCAATGGGGACAGGGTCCATCCTACGAGCAGTACTTC.

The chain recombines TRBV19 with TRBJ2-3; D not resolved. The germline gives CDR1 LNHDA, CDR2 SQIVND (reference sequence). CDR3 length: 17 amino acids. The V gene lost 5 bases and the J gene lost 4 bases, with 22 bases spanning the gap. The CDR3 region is CASSPRWRGPPPDTQYF. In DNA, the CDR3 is TGTGCCAGTAGTCCCCGGTGGAGAGGTCCGCCGCCAGATACGCAGTATTTT.

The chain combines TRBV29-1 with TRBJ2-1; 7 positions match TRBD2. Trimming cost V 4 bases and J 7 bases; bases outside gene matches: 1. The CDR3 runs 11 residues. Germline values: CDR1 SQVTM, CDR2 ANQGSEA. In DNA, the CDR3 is TGCAGCGTTGCAGCGGGGAATGAGCAGTTCTTC. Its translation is CSVAAGNEQFF.

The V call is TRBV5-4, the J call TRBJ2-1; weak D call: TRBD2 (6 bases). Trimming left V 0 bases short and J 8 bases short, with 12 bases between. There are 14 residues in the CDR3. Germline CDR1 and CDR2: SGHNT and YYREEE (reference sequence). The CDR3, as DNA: TGTGCCAGCAGCTTGGAGACTAGTAGGCATGAGCAGTTCTTC. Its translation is CASSLETSRHEQFF.

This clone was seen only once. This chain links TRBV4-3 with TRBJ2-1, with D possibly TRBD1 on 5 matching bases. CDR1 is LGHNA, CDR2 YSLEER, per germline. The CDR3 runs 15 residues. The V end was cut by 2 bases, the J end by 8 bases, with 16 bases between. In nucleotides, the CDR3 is TGCGCCAGCAGCCAATCTTTGGGGCAGGGTGATGAGCAGTTCTTC. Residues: CASSQSLGQGDEQFF.

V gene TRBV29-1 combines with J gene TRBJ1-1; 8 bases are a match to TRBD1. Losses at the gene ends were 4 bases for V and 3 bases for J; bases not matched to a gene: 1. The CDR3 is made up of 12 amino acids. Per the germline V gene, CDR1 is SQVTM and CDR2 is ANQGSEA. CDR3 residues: CSVVQGDTEAFF. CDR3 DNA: TGCAGCGTTGTACAGGGGGACACTGAAGCTTTCTTT.

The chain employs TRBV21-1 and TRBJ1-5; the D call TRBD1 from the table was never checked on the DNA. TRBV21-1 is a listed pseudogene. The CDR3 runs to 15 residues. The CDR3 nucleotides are TGTGCCAGCAGCCACCGGGACAGGGACAATCAGCCCCAGCATTTT. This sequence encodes CASSHRDRDNQPQHF.

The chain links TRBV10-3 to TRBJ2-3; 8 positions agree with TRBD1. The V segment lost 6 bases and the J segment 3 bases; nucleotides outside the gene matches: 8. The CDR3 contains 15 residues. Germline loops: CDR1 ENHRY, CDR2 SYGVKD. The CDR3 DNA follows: TGTGCCATCAGACCAGGACAGGGTGTTACAGATACGCAGTATTTT. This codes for CAIRPGQGVTDTQYF.

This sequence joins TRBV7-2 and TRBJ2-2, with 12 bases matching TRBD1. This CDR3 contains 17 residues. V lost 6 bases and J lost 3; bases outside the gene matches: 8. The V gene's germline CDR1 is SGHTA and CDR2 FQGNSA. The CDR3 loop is CASRRTGTGGDTGELFF. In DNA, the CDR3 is TGTGCCAGCAGGAGAACCGGGACAGGGGGCGACACCGGGGAGCTGTTTTTT.

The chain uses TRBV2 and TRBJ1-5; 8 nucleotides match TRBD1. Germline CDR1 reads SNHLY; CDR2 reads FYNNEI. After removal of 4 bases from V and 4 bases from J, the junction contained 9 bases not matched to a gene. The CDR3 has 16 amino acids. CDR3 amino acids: CASSGSWTGRNQPQHF. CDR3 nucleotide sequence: TGTGCCAGCAGTGGGTCTTGGACAGGGAGAAATCAGCCCCAGCATTTT.

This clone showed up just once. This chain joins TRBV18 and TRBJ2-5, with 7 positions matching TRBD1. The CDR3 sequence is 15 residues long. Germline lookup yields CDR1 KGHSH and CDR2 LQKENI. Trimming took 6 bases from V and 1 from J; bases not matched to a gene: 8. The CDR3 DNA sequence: TGTGCCAGCTCTCCCAGGGGGAGCCTCCAAGAGACCCAGTACTTC. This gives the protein CASSPRGSLQETQYF.

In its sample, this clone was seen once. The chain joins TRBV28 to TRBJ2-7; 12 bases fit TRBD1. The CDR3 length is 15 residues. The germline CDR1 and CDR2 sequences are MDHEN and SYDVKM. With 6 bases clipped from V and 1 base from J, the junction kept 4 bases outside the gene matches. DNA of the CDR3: TGTGCCAGCAGACCGGGACAGGGGGCATCCTACGAGCAGTACTTC. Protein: CASRPGQGASYEQYF.